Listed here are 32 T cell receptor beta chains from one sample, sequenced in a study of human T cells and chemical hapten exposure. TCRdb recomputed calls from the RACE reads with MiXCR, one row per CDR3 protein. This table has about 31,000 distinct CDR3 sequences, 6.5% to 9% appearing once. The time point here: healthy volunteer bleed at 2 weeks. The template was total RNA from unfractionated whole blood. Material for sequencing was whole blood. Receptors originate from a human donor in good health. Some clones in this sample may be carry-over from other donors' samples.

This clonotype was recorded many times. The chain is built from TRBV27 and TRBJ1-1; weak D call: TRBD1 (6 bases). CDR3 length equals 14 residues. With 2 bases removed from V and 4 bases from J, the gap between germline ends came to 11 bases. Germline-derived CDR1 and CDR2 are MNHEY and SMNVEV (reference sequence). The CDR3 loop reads CASSLVGGVTEAFF. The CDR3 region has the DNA TGTGCCAGCAGTTTAGTAGGGGGAGTCACTGAAGCTTTCTTT.

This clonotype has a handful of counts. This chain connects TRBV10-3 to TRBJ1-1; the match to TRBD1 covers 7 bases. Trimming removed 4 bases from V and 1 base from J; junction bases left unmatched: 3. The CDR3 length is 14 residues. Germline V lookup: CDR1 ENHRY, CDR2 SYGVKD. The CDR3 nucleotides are TGTGCCATCAGTGGACAGGGATGGAACACTGAAGCTTTCTTT. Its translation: CAISGQGWNTEAFF.

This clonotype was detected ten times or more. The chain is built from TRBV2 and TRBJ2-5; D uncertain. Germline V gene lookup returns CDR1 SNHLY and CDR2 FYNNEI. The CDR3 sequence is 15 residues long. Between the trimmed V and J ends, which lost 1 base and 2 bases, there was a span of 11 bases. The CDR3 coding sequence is TGTGCCAGCAGTGAAGGGGCCCAGCGTCAAGAGACCCAGTACTTC. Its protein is CASSEGAQRQETQYF.

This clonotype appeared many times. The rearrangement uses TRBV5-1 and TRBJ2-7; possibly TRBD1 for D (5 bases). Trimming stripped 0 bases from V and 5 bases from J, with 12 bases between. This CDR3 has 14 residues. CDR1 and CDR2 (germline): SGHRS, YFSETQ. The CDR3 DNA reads TGCGCCAGCAGCTTGGCGTCCAGGGTCCACGAGCAGTACTTC. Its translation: CASSLASRVHEQYF.

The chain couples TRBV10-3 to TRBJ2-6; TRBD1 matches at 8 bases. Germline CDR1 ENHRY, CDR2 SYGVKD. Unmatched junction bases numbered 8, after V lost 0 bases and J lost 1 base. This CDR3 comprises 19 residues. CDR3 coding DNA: TGTGCCATCAGTGAGTCGTTCGGACAGGGAAGGTCTGGGGCCAACGTCCTGACTTTC. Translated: CAISESFGQGRSGANVLTF.

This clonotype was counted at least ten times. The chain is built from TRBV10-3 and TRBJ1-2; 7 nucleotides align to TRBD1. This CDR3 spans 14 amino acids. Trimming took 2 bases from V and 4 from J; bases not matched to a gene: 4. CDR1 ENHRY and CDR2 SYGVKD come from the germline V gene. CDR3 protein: CAISEMTGSYGYTF. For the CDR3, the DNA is TGTGCCATCAGTGAGATGACAGGGAGCTATGGCTACACCTTC.

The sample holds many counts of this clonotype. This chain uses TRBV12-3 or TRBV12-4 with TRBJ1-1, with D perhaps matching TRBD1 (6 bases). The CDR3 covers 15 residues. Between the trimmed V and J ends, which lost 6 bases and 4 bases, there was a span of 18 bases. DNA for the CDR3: TGTGCCAGCAGACTGACTCAGGGGTCTACCACTGAAGCTTTCTTT. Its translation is CASRLTQGSTTEAFF.

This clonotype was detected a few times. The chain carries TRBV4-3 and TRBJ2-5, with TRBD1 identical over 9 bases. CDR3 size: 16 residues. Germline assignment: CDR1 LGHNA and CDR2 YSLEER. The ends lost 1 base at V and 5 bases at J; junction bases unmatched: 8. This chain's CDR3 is CASSQVYRGQGETQYF. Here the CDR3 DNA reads TGCGCCAGCAGCCAAGTATACAGGGGGCAGGGGGAGACCCAGTACTTC.

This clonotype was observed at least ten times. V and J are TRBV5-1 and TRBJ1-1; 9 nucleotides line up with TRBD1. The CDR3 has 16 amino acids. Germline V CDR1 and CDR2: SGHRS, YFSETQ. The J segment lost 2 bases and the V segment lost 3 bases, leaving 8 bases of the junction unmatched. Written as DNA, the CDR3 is TGCGCCAGCAGCTGGACAGGGGCCATGGTAAACACTGAAGCTTTCTTT. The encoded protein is CASSWTGAMVNTEAFF.

The CDR3 sequence: CASSLIGGSDQPQHF. The CDR3 DNA follows: TGCGCCAGCAGCTTGATTGGAGGGAGTGATCAGCCCCAGCATTTT. This chain links TRBV5-1 with TRBJ1-5; the D is unclear. This CDR3 region has 15 residues. Germline V gives CDR1 SGHRS, CDR2 YFSETQ. V lost 1 base and J 5 bases, leaving 13 bases between the germline ends.

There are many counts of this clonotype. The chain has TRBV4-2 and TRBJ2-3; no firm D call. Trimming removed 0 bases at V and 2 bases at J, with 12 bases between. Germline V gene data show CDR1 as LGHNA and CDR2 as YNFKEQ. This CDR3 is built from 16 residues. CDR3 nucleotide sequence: TGTGCCAGCAGCCAAGATTCTGAGGATATCACAGATACGCAGTATTTT. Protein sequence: CASSQDSEDITDTQYF.

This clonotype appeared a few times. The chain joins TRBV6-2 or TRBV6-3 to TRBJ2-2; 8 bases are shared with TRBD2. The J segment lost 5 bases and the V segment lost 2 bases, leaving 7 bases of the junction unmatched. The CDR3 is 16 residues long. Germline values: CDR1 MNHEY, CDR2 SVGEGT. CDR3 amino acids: CASSYDAGGRTGELFF. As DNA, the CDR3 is TGTGCCAGCAGTTACGATGCGGGAGGTCGGACCGGGGAGCTGTTTTTT.

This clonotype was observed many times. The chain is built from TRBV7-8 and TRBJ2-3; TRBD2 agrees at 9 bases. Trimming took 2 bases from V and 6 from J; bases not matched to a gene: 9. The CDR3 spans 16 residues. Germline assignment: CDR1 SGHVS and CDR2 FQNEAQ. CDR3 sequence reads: CASSLRKLAGLDTQYF. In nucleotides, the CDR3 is TGTGCCAGCAGCTTAAGAAAGCTAGCGGGACTGGATACGCAGTATTTT.

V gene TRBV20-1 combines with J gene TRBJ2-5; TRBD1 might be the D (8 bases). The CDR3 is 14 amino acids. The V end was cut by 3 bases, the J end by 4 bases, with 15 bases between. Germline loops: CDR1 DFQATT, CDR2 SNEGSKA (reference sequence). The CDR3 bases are TGCAGTGCTAGCCTACAGGGGGGGGGAGAGACCCAGTACTTC. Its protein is CSASLQGGGETQYF.

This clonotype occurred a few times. CDR3 sequence: CSANRGRDQPQHF. CDR3 coding DNA: TGCAGTGCTAACAGGGGGCGAGATCAGCCCCAGCATTTT. The chain joins TRBV20-1 to TRBJ1-5; 9 bases are shared with TRBD1. Germline CDR1 and CDR2: DFQATT and SNEGSKA (reference sequence). The ends lost 4 bases at V and 5 bases at J; junction bases unmatched: 3. The CDR3 runs 13 residues.

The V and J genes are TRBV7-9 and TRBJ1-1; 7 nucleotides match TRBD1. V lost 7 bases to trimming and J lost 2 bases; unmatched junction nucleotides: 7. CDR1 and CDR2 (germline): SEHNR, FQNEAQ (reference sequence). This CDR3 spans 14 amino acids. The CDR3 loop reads CASIPGTANTEAFF. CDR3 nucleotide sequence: TGTGCCAGCATCCCCGGGACAGCAAACACTGAAGCTTTCTTT.

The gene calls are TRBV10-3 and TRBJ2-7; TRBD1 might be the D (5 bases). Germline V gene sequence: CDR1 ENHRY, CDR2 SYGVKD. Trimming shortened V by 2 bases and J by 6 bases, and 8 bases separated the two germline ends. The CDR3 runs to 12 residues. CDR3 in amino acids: CAISEGRGEQYF. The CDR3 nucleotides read TGTGCCATCAGTGAGGGTAGGGGCGAGCAGTACTTC.

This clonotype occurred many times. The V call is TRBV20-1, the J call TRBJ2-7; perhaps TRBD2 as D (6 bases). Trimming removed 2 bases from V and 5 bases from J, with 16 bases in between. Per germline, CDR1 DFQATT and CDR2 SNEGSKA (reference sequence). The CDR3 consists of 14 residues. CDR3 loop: CSARLGVRGDEQYF. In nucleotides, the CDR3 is TGCAGTGCTAGATTGGGCGTCCGCGGGGACGAGCAGTACTTC.

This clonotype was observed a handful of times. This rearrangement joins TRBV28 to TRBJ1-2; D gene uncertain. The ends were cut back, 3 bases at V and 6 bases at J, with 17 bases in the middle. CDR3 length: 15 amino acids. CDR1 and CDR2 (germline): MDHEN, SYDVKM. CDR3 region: CASSFPDVRLDGYTF. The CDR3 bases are TGTGCCAGCAGTTTTCCTGACGTGCGTCTGGATGGCTACACCTTC.

CDR3 protein: CASSTRGSYGYTF. DNA of the CDR3: TGTGCCAGCAGCACCCGAGGATCCTATGGCTACACCTTC. The chain is built from TRBV12-3 or TRBV12-4 and TRBJ1-2; D remains unclear. Trimming removed 6 bases at V and 4 bases at J, with 12 bases between. The CDR3 length is 13 residues.

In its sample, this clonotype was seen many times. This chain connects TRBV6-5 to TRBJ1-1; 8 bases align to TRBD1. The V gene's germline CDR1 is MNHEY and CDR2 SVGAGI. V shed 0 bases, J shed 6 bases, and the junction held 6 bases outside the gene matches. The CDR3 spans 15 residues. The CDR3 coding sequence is TGTGCCAGCAGTTACTCCGGACAGGGTTGGCCTGAAGCTTTCTTT. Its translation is CASSYSGQGWPEAFF.

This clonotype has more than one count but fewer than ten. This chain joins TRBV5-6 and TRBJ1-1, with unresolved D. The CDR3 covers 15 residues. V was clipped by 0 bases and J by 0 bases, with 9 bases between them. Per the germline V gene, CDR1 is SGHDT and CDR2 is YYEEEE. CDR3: CASSLGWNLNTEAFF. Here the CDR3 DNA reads TGTGCCAGCAGCTTGGGTTGGAACTTGAACACTGAAGCTTTCTTT.

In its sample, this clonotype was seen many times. CDR3 nucleotide sequence: TGTGCCAGCGCTATAGGACAATTATACAATGAGCAGTTCTTC. Protein sequence: CASAIGQLYNEQFF. The rearrangement joins TRBV6-1 to TRBJ2-1; perhaps TRBD1 as D (5 bases). Trimming left V 8 bases short and J 4 bases short, with 15 bases between. Germline loops: CDR1 MNHNS, CDR2 SASEGT. The CDR3 covers 14 residues.

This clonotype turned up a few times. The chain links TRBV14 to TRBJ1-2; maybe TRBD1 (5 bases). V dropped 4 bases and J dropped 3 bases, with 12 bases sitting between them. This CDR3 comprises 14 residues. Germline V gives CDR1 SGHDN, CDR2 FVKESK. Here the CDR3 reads CASSRNRGDYGYTF. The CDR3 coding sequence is TGTGCCAGCAGCCGGAATAGGGGTGACTATGGCTACACCTTC.

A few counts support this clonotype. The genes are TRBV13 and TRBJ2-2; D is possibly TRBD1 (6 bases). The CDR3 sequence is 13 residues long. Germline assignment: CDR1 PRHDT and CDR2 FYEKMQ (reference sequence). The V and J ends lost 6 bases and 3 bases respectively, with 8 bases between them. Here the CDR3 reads CASSRQDTGELFF. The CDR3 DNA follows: TGTGCCAGCAGTCGACAGGACACCGGGGAGCTGTTTTTT.

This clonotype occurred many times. The CDR3 spells CASSYNGFGYTF. The CDR3 DNA is TGTGCCAGCAGTTATAACGGGTTCGGCTACACCTTC. The chain recombines TRBV6-5 with TRBJ1-2; D is unresolved. The V and J ends lost 3 bases and 8 bases respectively, with 10 bases between them. Germline V gene data show CDR1 as MNHEY and CDR2 as SVGAGI. CDR3 length: 12 residues.

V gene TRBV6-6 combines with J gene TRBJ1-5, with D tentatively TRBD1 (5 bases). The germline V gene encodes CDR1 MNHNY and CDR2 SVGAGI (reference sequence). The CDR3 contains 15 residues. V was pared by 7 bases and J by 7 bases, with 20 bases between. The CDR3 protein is CASNDGASLGQPQHF. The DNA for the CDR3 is TGTGCCAGCAATGACGGGGCTTCCCTCGGGCAGCCCCAGCATTTT.

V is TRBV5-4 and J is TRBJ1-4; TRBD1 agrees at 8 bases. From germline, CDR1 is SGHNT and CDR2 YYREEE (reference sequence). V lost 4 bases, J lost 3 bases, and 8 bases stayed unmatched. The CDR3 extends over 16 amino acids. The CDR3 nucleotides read TGTGCCAGCAGCATCAGGGGGCTCGGAGCTAATGAAAAACTGTTTTTT. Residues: CASSIRGLGANEKLFF.

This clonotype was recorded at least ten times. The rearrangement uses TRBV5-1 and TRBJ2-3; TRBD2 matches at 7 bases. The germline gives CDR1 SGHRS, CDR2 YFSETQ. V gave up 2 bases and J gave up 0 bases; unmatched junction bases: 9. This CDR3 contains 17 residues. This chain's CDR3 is CASSLRTRITSTDTQYF. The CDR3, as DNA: TGCGCCAGCAGCTTACGGACTAGAATCACTAGCACAGATACGCAGTATTTT.

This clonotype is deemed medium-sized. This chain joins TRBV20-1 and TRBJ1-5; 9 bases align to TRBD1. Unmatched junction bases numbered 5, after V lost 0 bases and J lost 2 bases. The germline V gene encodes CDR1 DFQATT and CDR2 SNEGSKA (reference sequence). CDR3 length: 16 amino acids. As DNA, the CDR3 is TGCAGTGCTAGAGATTGGGACAGGGCTGGCAATCAGCCCCAGCATTTT. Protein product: CSARDWDRAGNQPQHF.

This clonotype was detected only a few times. CDR3 DNA sequence: TGTGCCAGCAGTGCTCCCCTTGGAGGACAGAGGAGACAGCCCCAGCATTTT. Translated, it gives CASSAPLGGQRRQPQHF. The rearrangement links TRBV6-1 to TRBJ1-5, with TRBD1 as a possible D gene (6 bases). Per germline, CDR1 MNHNS and CDR2 SASEGT. The CDR3 runs to 17 residues. Trimming took 4 bases from V and 7 from J, leaving 23 bases between them.

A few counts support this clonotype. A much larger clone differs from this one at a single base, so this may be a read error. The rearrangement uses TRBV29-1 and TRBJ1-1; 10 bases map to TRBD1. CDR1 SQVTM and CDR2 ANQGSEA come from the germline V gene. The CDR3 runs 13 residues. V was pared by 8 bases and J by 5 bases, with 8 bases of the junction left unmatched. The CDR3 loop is CSLGQGGGTEAFF. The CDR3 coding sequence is TGCAGCCTCGGACAGGGGGGGGGGACTGAAGCTTTCTTT.